This TCR beta chain was sequenced in a study of cytomegalovirus exposure and HLA in healthy donors. Study-level background: Within an early data release were approximately 85 million unique TCRs drawn from HLA-typed donors. Study-level findings and limits: Earlier findings revealed that most TCR beta V segments proved productive either about 87% or about 30% of the time. An analysis was carried out later, and it reportedly showed fewer N-insertions in an Asian-associated ancestry cluster than the approximately 670-donor mean.

A note on this clone: Its antigen is currently unknown.

Germline CDR1 reads SGHTS; CDR2 reads YDEGEE. This CDR3 comprises 16 residues. Trimming removed 0 bases from V and 3 bases from J; junction bases left unmatched: 6. Primers: 60 Vbeta forward and 13 Jbeta reverse. Profiling relied on immunoSEQ multiplex PCR, and the TCRdb table lists in-frame clones only, not all of them. This table holds approximately 150,000 clones, approximately 74% found once. Healthy bone marrow donors made up the donor group. The chain carries TRBV5-8 and TRBJ2-4; the match to TRBD2 covers 7 bases. The sequenced sample was PBMCs. The sequence was obtained from a woman in her 30s in good health and CMV-seronegative. The CDR3 region has the DNA TGTGCCAGCAGCTTGGAGGTGGGGGGGGACAAAAACATTCAGTACTTC. Its translation: CASSLEVGGDKNIQYF.